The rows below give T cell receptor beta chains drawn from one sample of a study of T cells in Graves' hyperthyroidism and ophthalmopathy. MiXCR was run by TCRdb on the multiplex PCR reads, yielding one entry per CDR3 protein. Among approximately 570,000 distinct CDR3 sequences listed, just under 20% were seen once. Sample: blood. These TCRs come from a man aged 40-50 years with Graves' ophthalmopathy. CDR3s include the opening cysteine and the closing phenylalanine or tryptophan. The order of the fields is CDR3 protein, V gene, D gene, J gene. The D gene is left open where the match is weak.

CDR3 protein: CASSDPQGGDEGTDTQYF; V gene: TRBV2; D gene: -; J gene: TRBJ2-3
CDR3 protein: CASSDDIAKVGYTF; V gene: TRBV2; D gene: -; J gene: TRBJ1-2
CDR3 protein: CASRTPGNEQFF; V gene: TRBV3-1; D gene: -; J gene: TRBJ2-1
CDR3 protein: CASTPAYGYTF; V gene: TRBV2; D gene: -; J gene: TRBJ1-2
CDR3 protein: CASSQDPAGGPLDTQYF; V gene: TRBV3-1; D gene: TRBD2; J gene: TRBJ2-3
CDR3 protein: CASSSEVSQRLSGANVLTF; V gene: TRBV5-5; D gene: -; J gene: TRBJ2-6
CDR3 protein: CASSPSPGNGYTF; V gene: TRBV7-2; D gene: -; J gene: TRBJ1-2
CDR3 protein: CASIDWGSNYGYTF; V gene: TRBV2; D gene: -; J gene: TRBJ1-2
CDR3 protein: CASSQDAPSTAYEQYF; V gene: TRBV3-1; D gene: -; J gene: TRBJ2-7
CDR3 protein: CASSSTVGSEKLFF; V gene: TRBV5-1; D gene: -; J gene: TRBJ1-4
CDR3 protein: CASSGQRGAGDYGYTF; V gene: TRBV6-1; D gene: -; J gene: TRBJ1-2
CDR3 protein: CASSTQGGTDEQYF; V gene: TRBV5-1; D gene: -; J gene: TRBJ2-7
CDR3 protein: CASSIRGLVETQYF; V gene: TRBV27; D gene: -; J gene: TRBJ2-5
CDR3 protein: CASSPDPWGAGAYTF; V gene: TRBV7-8; D gene: -; J gene: TRBJ1-2
CDR3 protein: CSAEGGLGEQYF; V gene: TRBV20-1; D gene: TRBD1; J gene: TRBJ2-7
CDR3 protein: CASSGQGSGIQYF; V gene: TRBV3-1; D gene: TRBD1; J gene: TRBJ2-4
CDR3 protein: CASSLAVGVFMNTEAFF; V gene: TRBV7-6; D gene: -; J gene: TRBJ1-1
CDR3 protein: CASSTPIAFF; V gene: TRBV12-3/TRBV12-4; D gene: -; J gene: TRBJ1-1
CDR3 protein: CATSDSGVTYEQYF; V gene: TRBV24-1; D gene: -; J gene: TRBJ2-7
CDR3 protein: CASSSGQGPFTEAFF; V gene: TRBV11-2; D gene: TRBD1; J gene: TRBJ1-1
CDR3 protein: CASTGQGSGNTIYF; V gene: TRBV5-1; D gene: TRBD1; J gene: TRBJ1-3
CDR3 protein: CASSLGTGPRGYEQYF; V gene: TRBV5-1; D gene: -; J gene: TRBJ2-7
CDR3 protein: CASSPTGTGGREQFF; V gene: TRBV4-3; D gene: TRBD1; J gene: TRBJ2-1
CDR3 protein: CASSLSGVRWEEQYF; V gene: TRBV28; D gene: -; J gene: TRBJ2-7
CDR3 protein: CASGYPPTGTSGRVRYEQFF; V gene: TRBV11-2; D gene: TRBD2; J gene: TRBJ2-1
CDR3 protein: CASSLGERSVGGYTF; V gene: TRBV7-6; D gene: -; J gene: TRBJ1-2
CDR3 protein: CASSLEWEQYF; V gene: TRBV7-8; D gene: -; J gene: TRBJ2-7
CDR3 protein: CASSRTAETQYF; V gene: TRBV18; D gene: -; J gene: TRBJ2-5
CDR3 protein: CAISAQGYEQYF; V gene: TRBV10-3; D gene: TRBD1; J gene: TRBJ2-7
CDR3 protein: CASSLNGQGKNTEAFF; V gene: TRBV27; D gene: TRBD1; J gene: TRBJ1-1
CDR3 protein: CSALRQGARGYNEQFF; V gene: TRBV20-1; D gene: TRBD1; J gene: TRBJ2-1
CDR3 protein: CASSSGTQSETQYF; V gene: TRBV28; D gene: -; J gene: TRBJ1-6
CDR3 protein: CASSQDPGRGGLGRAKNIQYF; V gene: TRBV3-1; D gene: -; J gene: TRBJ2-4
CDR3 protein: CASSYRQGGTEAFF; V gene: TRBV7-2; D gene: TRBD1; J gene: TRBJ1-1
CDR3 protein: CASSGTGGSSYGYTF; V gene: TRBV2; D gene: TRBD1; J gene: TRBJ1-2
CDR3 protein: CASSPPGLAGNNEQFF; V gene: TRBV5-1; D gene: TRBD2; J gene: TRBJ2-1
CDR3 protein: CASSLAGDTYSYEQYF; V gene: TRBV7-8; D gene: -; J gene: TRBJ2-7
CDR3 protein: CASSPEGAARNYGYTF; V gene: TRBV18; D gene: -; J gene: TRBJ1-2
CDR3 protein: CASSLARGAPGRYNEQFF; V gene: TRBV7-2; D gene: -; J gene: TRBJ2-1
CDR3 protein: CAGSLGPGAPDQPQHF; V gene: TRBV7-2; D gene: -; J gene: TRBJ1-5
CDR3 protein: CASSETFQETQYF; V gene: TRBV6-1; D gene: -; J gene: TRBJ2-5
CDR3 protein: CASSFNKLSYYPFKQYF; V gene: TRBV7-8; D gene: -; J gene: TRBJ2-7
CDR3 protein: CASSARTSPAYEQYF; V gene: TRBV7-2; D gene: -; J gene: TRBJ2-7
CDR3 protein: CASSLFTGVQETQYF; V gene: TRBV14; D gene: -; J gene: TRBJ2-5
CDR3 protein: CASSAERGIGPGELFF; V gene: TRBV2; D gene: TRBD2; J gene: TRBJ2-2